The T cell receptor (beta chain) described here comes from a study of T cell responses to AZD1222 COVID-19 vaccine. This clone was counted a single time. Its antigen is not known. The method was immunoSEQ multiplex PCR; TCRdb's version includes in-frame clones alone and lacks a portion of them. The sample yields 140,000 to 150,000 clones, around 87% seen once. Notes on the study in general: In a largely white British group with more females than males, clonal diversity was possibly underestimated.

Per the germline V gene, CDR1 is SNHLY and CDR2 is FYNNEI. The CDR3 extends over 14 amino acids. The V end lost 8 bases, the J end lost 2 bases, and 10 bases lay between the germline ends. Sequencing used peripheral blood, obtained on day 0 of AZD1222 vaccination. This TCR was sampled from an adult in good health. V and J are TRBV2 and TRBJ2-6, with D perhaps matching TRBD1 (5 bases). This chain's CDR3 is CASSTRAGANVLTF. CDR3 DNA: TGTGCCAGCTCAACCAGGGCTGGGGCCAACGTCCTGACTTTC.